The clone carrying this TCR beta chain was detected a few times. Its specificity is not known. In germline, CDR1 is KGHDR, CDR2 SFDVKD. The CDR3 covers 15 residues. The V end lost 3 bases, the J end lost 4 bases, and 11 bases lay between the germline ends. The Oncomine TCR Beta short-read assay was applied to DNA of cultured CD4+ T cells. DNA came from CD4+ T cells after culture. TCRdb re-called the PCR reads with MiXCR, one entry per CDR3 protein. The sample shows 11,000 to 15,000 distinct CDR3 sequences, approximately 58% of them seen only once. These data are taken from a study of vaccination and CD4 T cells after COVID-19. For the study at large: Post-COVID sampling occurred a median roughly 100 days after diagnosis (range 35 to 161).

The sample's treatment: approximately 10-day PBMC culture with coronavirus spike peptide pools or control peptides (ViraFEST assay). The cultures had half their medium swapped for fresh IL-2 medium on days 3 and 7. The specimen was CD4+ T cells from blood, cultured in vitro. The V call is TRBV24-1, the J call TRBJ2-2; no clear D gene. This TCR derives from a human donor who had recovered from COVID-19. The CDR3: CATSDPNVVTGELFF. The CDR3 bases are TGTGCCACCAGTGATCCAAACGTCGTCACCGGGGAGCTGTTTTTT.